Below, 32 T cell receptor beta chains from the same sample are listed, as sequenced in a study of OX40 agonist ivuxolimab in advanced cancers. Sequencing was performed with immunoSEQ multiplex PCR; in TCRdb, only in-frame clones are kept and a portion is missing. The sample has roughly 70,000 clones; 90% to 95% are singletons. Source: CD4+ or CD8+ T cells sorted from blood, taken in a trial of the OX40 agonist ivuxolimab. The receptors derive from an adult with an advanced solid tumor such as melanoma, head and neck, liver or kidney cancer.

The J gene is TRBJ2-7, the V gene TRBV30; 8 bases are a match to TRBD2. From germline, CDR1 is GTSNPN and CDR2 SVGIG (reference sequence). Unmatched junction bases numbered 13, after V lost 5 bases and J lost 4 bases. This CDR3 is built from 15 residues. This chain's CDR3 is CAWYGLDGRGYEQYF. CDR3 DNA: TGTGCCTGGTACGGTCTGGACGGGAGGGGGTACGAGCAGTACTTC.

V usage is TRBV19 and J usage is TRBJ2-2, with 8 bases identical to TRBD1. Trimming took 9 bases from V and 4 from J; bases not matched to a gene: 10. CDR1 is LNHDA and CDR2 is SQIVND in the germline V gene (reference sequence). The CDR3 is 15 residues long. CDR3 amino acids: CASKAGGGPTGELFF. CDR3 bases: TGTGCCAGCAAGGCAGGGGGCGGTCCCACCGGGGAGCTGTTTTTT.

This rearrangement joins TRBV19 to TRBJ2-7; 9 positions agree with TRBD1. The V gene's germline CDR1 is LNHDA and CDR2 SQIVND (reference sequence). The CDR3 is made up of 16 amino acids. Trimming took 4 bases from V and 6 from J; bases not matched to a gene: 13. CDR3 loop: CASSTKGQGVVGEQYF. CDR3 nucleotides: TGTGCCAGTAGTACCAAGGGACAGGGTGTAGTAGGCGAGCAGTACTTC.

The chain employs TRBV4-1 and TRBJ2-5; 8 nucleotides agree with TRBD1. V lost 0 bases, J lost 6 bases, and 6 bases stayed unmatched. The CDR3 sequence is 15 residues long. CDR1 is MGHRA, CDR2 YSYEKL, per germline. CDR3 amino acids: CASSQDPPGGQTQYF. The DNA of the CDR3 is TGCGCCAGCAGCCAAGATCCCCCAGGGGGCCAGACCCAGTACTTC.

The chain combines TRBV14 with TRBJ2-7, with D perhaps given as TRBD1 or TRBD2 (5 bases each). Germline values: CDR1 SGHDN, CDR2 FVKESK. CDR3 length: 16 residues. V was clipped by 3 bases and J by 0 bases, with 15 bases between them. CDR3 DNA: TGTGCCAGCAGCCAGTGGGGACGGGGACCCTCCTACGAGCAGTACTTC. Residues: CASSQWGRGPSYEQYF.

CDR3 coding DNA: TGTGCCAGCAGTTGGACAGGGCGATTACCCGGGGAGCTGTTTTTT. It yields the protein CASSWTGRLPGELFF. The rearrangement links TRBV27 to TRBJ2-2, with 8 positions matching TRBD1. This CDR3 has 15 residues. The germline V gene encodes CDR1 MNHEY and CDR2 SMNVEV (reference sequence). Trimming removed 4 bases from V and 6 bases from J; junction bases left unmatched: 7.

The chain recombines TRBV13 with TRBJ2-1; 10 bases align to TRBD2. V gave up 10 bases and J gave up 3 bases; unmatched junction bases: 9. This CDR3 contains 15 residues. Germline CDR1 and CDR2: PRHDT and FYEKMQ (reference sequence). CDR3 loop: CATRPAGGGYNEQFF. In nucleotides, the CDR3 is TGTGCCACCAGGCCAGCGGGAGGGGGCTACAATGAGCAGTTCTTC.

The chain has TRBV6-1 and TRBJ2-5, with 9 bases aligning to TRBD1. Germline trimming cut 6 bases from V and 5 bases from J; bases unmatched to any gene: 7. There are 14 residues in the CDR3. Germline V gene sequence: CDR1 MNHNS, CDR2 SASEGT. CDR3 amino acids: CASSVTGGFETQYF. In DNA, the CDR3 is TGTGCCAGCAGCGTAACAGGGGGCTTTGAGACCCAGTACTTC.

The chain combines TRBV28 with TRBJ1-6; D might be TRBD1 (6 bases). CDR3 length: 15 amino acids. Trimming stripped 6 bases from V and 9 bases from J, with 18 bases between. The germline CDR1 and CDR2 sequences are MDHEN and SYDVKM. CDR3 nucleotide sequence: TGTGCCAGCAGCCCGAAACAGGGAAGGGGTTCACCCCTCCACTTT. This gives the protein CASSPKQGRGSPLHF. Variable domain in full (rest from reference TRBV28 and TRBJ1-6): DVKVTQSSRYLVKRTGEKVFLECVQDMDHENMFWYRQDPGLGLRLIYFSYDVKMKEKGDIPEGYSVSREKKERFSLILESASTNQTSMYLCASSPKQGRGSPLHFGNGTRLTVT.

The chain uses TRBV7-3 and TRBJ1-1; D is possibly TRBD1 (6 bases). Trimming pared 4 bases from V and 0 bases from J, leaving 12 bases between. The CDR3 contains 15 residues. Germline V lookup: CDR1 SGHTA, CDR2 FQGTGA. The DNA for the CDR3 is TGTGCCAGCAGCTCTTGGGGGGGCATGAACACTGAAGCTTTCTTT. Encoded protein: CASSSWGGMNTEAFF.

The rearrangement links TRBV18 to TRBJ1-2, with D possibly being TRBD1 (5 bases). Trimming cost V 0 bases and J 8 bases, with 10 bases left between them. Germline values: CDR1 KGHSH, CDR2 LQKENI. The CDR3 has 13 residues. The CDR3, as DNA: TGTGCCAGCTCACCACCGATCCGGGACGGCTACACCTTC. This gives the protein CASSPPIRDGYTF.

The chain uses TRBV10-3 and TRBJ2-7; 13 bases agree with TRBD2. Germline V gene data show CDR1 as ENHRY and CDR2 as SYGVKD. Trimming took 4 bases from V and 6 from J; bases not matched to a gene: 6. The CDR3 runs to 15 residues. CDR3 loop: CAISGLAGGPPEQYF. CDR3 nucleotides: TGTGCCATCAGTGGACTAGCGGGAGGCCCTCCCGAGCAGTACTTC.

CDR3 amino acids: CASVRDRQETQYF. CDR3 nucleotides: TGTGCCAGCGTCCGGGACAGACAAGAGACCCAGTACTTC. The V gene is TRBV6-1, the J gene TRBJ2-5; 7 positions match TRBD1. CDR3 size: 13 residues. The V and J ends lost 8 bases and 2 bases, in that order; junction bases with no gene match: 5. The germline V gene has CDR1 MNHNS and CDR2 SASEGT.

The rearrangement links TRBV25-1 to TRBJ2-3; a weak D match, TRBD1 (5 bases). This CDR3 has 12 residues. Germline CDR1 is MGHDK and CDR2 is SYGVNS. V was trimmed by 6 bases and J by 6 bases, leaving 10 bases between them. CDR3 nucleotides: TGTGCCAGCAGCCCCAAGGGGGATACGCAGTATTTT. It specifies CASSPKGDTQYF.

The chain joins TRBV11-2 to TRBJ1-3; perhaps TRBD1 as D (5 bases). Germline V gene lookup returns CDR1 SGHAT and CDR2 FQNNGV. The CDR3 spans 14 residues. Trimming cost V 6 bases and J 0 bases, with 9 bases left between them. The chain's CDR3 is CASRQDNSGNTIYF. The CDR3 DNA reads as TGTGCCAGCAGACAGGACAACTCTGGAAACACCATATATTTT.

The chain uses TRBV19 and TRBJ2-6; D remains ambiguous. CDR3 size: 14 residues. V shed 6 bases and J shed 1 base, with 7 bases lying between them. The V gene's germline CDR1 is LNHDA and CDR2 SQIVND (reference sequence). The CDR3 nucleotides read TGTGCCAGTAGCCGGAATTCTGGGGCCAACGTCCTGACTTTC. Its translation: CASSRNSGANVLTF.

The V and J genes are TRBV18 and TRBJ2-3; TRBD2 agrees at 7 bases. The CDR3 is 17 residues long. Per germline, CDR1 KGHSH and CDR2 LQKENI. With 3 bases clipped from V and 0 bases from J, the junction kept 9 bases outside the gene matches. CDR3 coding DNA: TGTGCCAGCTCACCCACTTCTAGCGGTCTTAGCACAGATACGCAGTATTTT. Translating it yields CASSPTSSGLSTDTQYF. Full variable domain (rest looked up from reference TRBV18 and TRBJ2-3): NAGVMQNPRHLVRRRGQEARLRCSPMKGHSHVYWYRQLPEEGLKFMVYLQKENIIDESGMPKERFSAEFPKEGPSILRIQQVVRGDSAAYFCASSPTSSGLSTDTQYFGPGTRLTVL.

This sequence joins TRBV6-6 and TRBJ1-5; D ambiguous. Per the germline V gene, CDR1 is MNHNY and CDR2 is SVGAGI (reference sequence). V lost 8 bases and J 0 bases, leaving 14 bases between the germline ends. The length of the CDR3 is 15 residues. The CDR3 DNA reads TGTGCCAGCCGGACCCCTTCCTATAGCAATCAGCCCCAGCATTTT. This codes for CASRTPSYSNQPQHF.

The V and J genes are TRBV2 and TRBJ1-6; no clear D. Germline CDR1 SNHLY, CDR2 FYNNEI. V was clipped by 1 base and J by 7 bases, with 11 bases between them. This CDR3 is built from 15 residues. The CDR3 region has the DNA TGTGCCAGCAGTGAAGACTCCCTCGGCAATTCACCCCTCCACTTT. Translated: CASSEDSLGNSPLHF.

This rearrangement joins TRBV5-1 to TRBJ1-2; D perhaps matches TRBD1 (5 bases). The CDR3 runs 13 residues. The germline gives CDR1 SGHRS, CDR2 YFSETQ. V dropped 2 bases and J dropped 3 bases, with 8 bases sitting between them. DNA for the CDR3: TGCGCCAGCAGCTTCGGGACGGACTATGGCTACACCTTC. It yields the protein CASSFGTDYGYTF.

In the case of this clone: An end of the junction differs from the germline gene, which may be a read error. This chain links TRBV10-2 with TRBJ2-7; 11 bases fit TRBD2. The CDR3 sequence is 13 residues long. CDR1 is WSHSY and CDR2 is SAAADI in the germline V gene. The DNA of the CDR3 is TGCGCCAGCAGTGAGGTACTAGCGGGAGAACCAATCTTC. This translates into CASSEVLAGEPIF.

The V call is TRBV6-6, the J call TRBJ2-1, with D possibly TRBD2 on 6 matching bases. V was shortened by 6 bases and J by 9 bases, with 12 bases between the two germline ends. CDR1 is MNHNY and CDR2 is SVGAGI in the germline V gene (reference sequence). This CDR3 is built from 12 residues. Here the CDR3 DNA reads TGTGCCAGCAGACGACCCGGGGGTGAGCAGTTCTTC. This gives the protein CASRRPGGEQFF.

The rearrangement links TRBV5-5 to TRBJ2-1; D possibly matches TRBD1 or TRBD2 (5 bases each). Trimming took off 0 bases at V and 0 bases at J, with 10 bases between the two ends. Per the germline V gene, CDR1 is SGHKS and CDR2 is YYEKEE (reference sequence). This CDR3 spans 16 amino acids. The CDR3 DNA is TGTGCCAGCAGCTTGGCCCCAGGGAGCTCCTACAATGAGCAGTTCTTC. This codes for CASSLAPGSSYNEQFF.

This chain uses TRBV11-2 with TRBJ2-3; weak D call: TRBD2 (6 bases). Trimming took off 1 base at V and 0 bases at J, with 20 bases between the two ends. CDR3 size: 19 residues. CDR1 is SGHAT and CDR2 is FQNNGV in the germline V gene. The CDR3 reads CASSLAEMMGTSSTDTQYF. For the CDR3, the DNA is TGTGCCAGCAGCTTAGCCGAAATGATGGGGACTTCTAGCACAGATACGCAGTATTTT.

V and J are TRBV30 and TRBJ2-3; possible D gene TRBD2, 6 bases. The V end was cut by 0 bases, the J end by 4 bases, with 14 bases between. The CDR3 has 15 residues. Germline V gives CDR1 GTSNPN, CDR2 SVGIG (reference sequence). The DNA of the CDR3 is TGTGCCTGGAGTGTACTGGGGGGAGGCGCAGATACGCAGTATTTT. Amino acid sequence: CAWSVLGGGADTQYF.

The chain carries TRBV28 and TRBJ2-5; D remains unclear. The CDR3 loop spans 10 amino acids. Germline CDR1 reads MDHEN; CDR2 reads SYDVKM. Trimming pared 6 bases from V and 4 bases from J, leaving 3 bases between. The CDR3 nucleotides read TGTGCCAGCAGCGGAGAGACCCAGTACTTC. It yields the protein CASSGETQYF.

The chain carries TRBV11-2 and TRBJ2-1; D is unclear. The CDR3 runs to 16 residues. With 1 base removed from V and 3 bases from J, the gap between germline ends came to 13 bases. In germline, CDR1 is SGHAT, CDR2 FQNNGV. In nucleotides, the CDR3 is TGTGCCAGCAGCTTAGCTTGGACGAACTACTACAATGAGCAGTTCTTC. Translated: CASSLAWTNYYNEQFF.

The chain recombines TRBV15 with TRBJ2-7; the match to TRBD1 covers 10 bases. After removal of 3 bases from V and 3 bases from J, the junction contained 8 bases not matched to a gene. From germline, CDR1 is LNHNV and CDR2 YYDKDF (reference sequence). The CDR3 contains 16 residues. The CDR3 loop is CATSSPGQGKFYEQYF. For the CDR3, the DNA is TGTGCCACCAGCAGCCCGGGACAGGGGAAGTTCTACGAGCAGTACTTC.

This rearrangement joins TRBV5-8 to TRBJ1-1; D gene uncertain. Per germline, CDR1 SGHTS and CDR2 YDEGEE. The ends were cut back, 1 base at V and 0 bases at J, with 7 bases in the middle. CDR3 size: 14 residues. The CDR3 reads CASSLWQMNTEAFF. The CDR3 DNA follows: TGTGCCAGCAGCTTGTGGCAGATGAACACTGAAGCTTTCTTT. The full variable domain, in which reference TRBV5-8 and TRBJ1-1 provide the parts outside the CDR3, is EAGVTQSPTHLIKTRGQQATLRCSPISGHTSVYWYQQALGLGLQFLLWYDEGEERNRGNFPPRFSGRQFPNYSSELNVNALELEDSALYLCASSLWQMNTEAFFGQGTRLTVV.

The chain employs TRBV10-1 and TRBJ1-1; D is undetermined. The germline V and J ends were trimmed by 2 bases and 3 bases, with 7 bases remaining between them. The CDR3 is 13 residues long. CDR1 and CDR2 (germline): WNHNN, SYGVQD (reference sequence). DNA for the CDR3: TGCGCCAGCAGTGAGAATGGGTACACTGAAGCTTTCTTT. Translating gives CASSENGYTEAFF.

The chain carries TRBV5-6 and TRBJ2-7, with TRBD1 identical over 7 bases. Trimming at V came to 2 bases and at J to 4 bases, leaving 6 bases not matched to a gene. The CDR3 length is 14 residues. CDR1 SGHDT and CDR2 YYEEEE come from the germline V gene. The CDR3 spells CASSFMGQSYEQYF. In DNA form, the CDR3 reads TGTGCCAGCAGCTTTATGGGACAGTCGTACGAGCAGTACTTC.

This clone was recorded a few times. This chain connects TRBV9 to TRBJ1-2, with D maybe TRBD1 (5 bases). The CDR3 runs to 13 residues. V was trimmed by 0 bases and J by 7 bases, leaving 10 bases between them. The germline V gene has CDR1 SGDLS and CDR2 YYNGEE. Here the CDR3 DNA reads TGTGCCAGCAGCGTAGGAGGGACCACTGGCTACACCTTC. Residues: CASSVGGTTGYTF.